This T cell receptor (beta chain) was captured by sequencing in a study of shared clonotypes between healthy human individuals. The method was immunoSEQ multiplex PCR; TCRdb's version includes in-frame clones alone and lacks a portion of them. Found here are about 1.1 million clones, about 80% of them singletons; the top ten hold roughly 0.9%. V dropped 6 bases and J dropped 4; count of bases not matched to a gene: 10. CDR3 length equals 16 residues. Germline CDR1 SGHRS, CDR2 YFSETQ. The origin of this receptor is a man aged 18 to 30 in good health. Some clones in this sample may be carry-over from other donors' samples. The chain links TRBV5-1 to TRBJ2-1; 10 bases fit TRBD2. Sequencing was performed on memory CD4+ T cells from PBMCs. Noted subset: CD45RA-negative fraction. The CDR3 loop is CASTWLASGGYNEQFF. The CDR3 nucleotides read TGCGCCAGCACCTGGTTGGCTAGCGGGGGTTACAATGAGCAGTTCTTC.